This T cell receptor (beta chain) appears in the sequencing data of a study of blood T cell repertoires in COVID-19. Looking at the study overall: Samples came from the United States, Italy and Spain, spanning acute and convalescent COVID-19. From T cells, B-cell-depleted T cells, or PBMCs came the material, which was cDNA or gDNA.

Only one count was recorded for this clone. In the study's own analysis: Estimated nucleated cell counts came from reference gene primer amplification. TCRdb keeps only in-frame clones here, not all; method: immunoSEQ multiplex PCR. That table gives V, J and clone size, and the DNA gave D and trimming. This sample carries approximately 180,000 clones, 80% to 90% of them seen once, and the ten largest clones take around 3.3%. Between the trimmed V and J ends, which lost 6 bases and 11 bases, there was a span of 19 bases. Per germline, CDR1 SEHNR and CDR2 FQNEAQ (reference sequence). The CDR3 is 13 amino acids.

This chain links TRBV7-9 with TRBJ1-1, with D maybe TRBD1 (6 bases). The source material was peripheral blood. The TCR comes from a man aged 55 to 69 with acute or convalescent COVID-19. The CDR3 reads CASRNGGQGNAFF. CDR3 nucleotide sequence: TGTGCCAGCAGGAACGGCGGGCAGGGGAACGCTTTCTTT.